This TCR beta chain was documented in a study of T cells in Graves' hyperthyroidism and ophthalmopathy. Whole-study context: Sampling of peripheral blood happened at initial diagnosis, prior to any treatment. The study's findings and limits: It was a median roughly 6.5 months before onset that the model predicted ophthalmopathy.

Exclusion followed for patients with uncontrolled infection, other autoimmune disease, pregnancy or lactation. With regard to this clonotype: The antigen is unknown.

RNA transcripts were the template for amplifying TCR beta CDR3 regions. RT-PCR in the first round (using the HTBI primer set) targeted the TCR CDR3. TCRdb called the multiplex PCR reads again in MiXCR, with one record for every CDR3 protein. The table has 250,000 to 300,000 distinct CDR3 sequences, about a sixth seen once; the top ten hold over 50%. Source material: blood. This receptor was taken from a woman aged 60 to 75 with Graves' ophthalmopathy.

In DNA, the CDR3 is TGTGCCAGCTCACCACCGGTAACTAACGGACACACAGATACGCAGTATTTT. Translated: CASSPPVTNGHTDTQYF. The V and J genes are TRBV18 and TRBJ2-3, with a tentative D call TRBD1 (5 bases). Germline V gene sequence: CDR1 KGHSH, CDR2 LQKENI. The CDR3 spans 17 residues. Trimming removed 0 bases at V and 2 bases at J, with 15 bases between.